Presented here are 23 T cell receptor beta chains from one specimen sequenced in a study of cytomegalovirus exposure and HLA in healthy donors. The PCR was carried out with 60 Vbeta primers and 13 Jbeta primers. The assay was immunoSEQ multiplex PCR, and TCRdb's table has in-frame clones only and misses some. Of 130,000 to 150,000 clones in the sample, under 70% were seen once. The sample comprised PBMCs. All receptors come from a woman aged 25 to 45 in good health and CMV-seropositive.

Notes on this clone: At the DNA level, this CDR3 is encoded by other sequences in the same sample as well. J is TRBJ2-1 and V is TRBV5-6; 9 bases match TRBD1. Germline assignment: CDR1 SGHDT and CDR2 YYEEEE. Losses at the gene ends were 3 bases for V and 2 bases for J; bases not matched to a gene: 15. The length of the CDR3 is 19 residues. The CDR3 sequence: CASSYGTGNPFLTYNEQFF. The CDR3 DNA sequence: TGTGCCAGCAGCTACGGGACAGGGAACCCTTTCTTAACCTACAATGAGCAGTTCTTC.

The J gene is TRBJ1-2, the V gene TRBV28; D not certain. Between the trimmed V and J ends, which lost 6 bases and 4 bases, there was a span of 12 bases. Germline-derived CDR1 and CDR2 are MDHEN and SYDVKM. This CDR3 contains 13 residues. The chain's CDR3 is CASRPTVFYGYTF. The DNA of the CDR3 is TGTGCCAGCAGGCCAACAGTCTTCTATGGCTACACCTTC.

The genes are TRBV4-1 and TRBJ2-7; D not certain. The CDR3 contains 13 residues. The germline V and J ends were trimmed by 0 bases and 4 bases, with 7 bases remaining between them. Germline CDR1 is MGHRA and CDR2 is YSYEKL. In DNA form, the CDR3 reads TGCGCCAGCAGCCAAGAGGTAACTTACGAGCAGTACTTC. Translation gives CASSQEVTYEQYF.

The CDR3 loop reads CASSGTLTAYDNEQFF. The DNA for the CDR3 is TGTGCCAGCAGCGGCACACTCACAGCTTACGACAATGAGCAGTTCTTC. This rearrangement joins TRBV7-8 to TRBJ2-1; D gene ambiguous. The length of the CDR3 is 16 residues. V dropped 5 bases and J dropped 5 bases, with 19 bases sitting between them. The germline V gene encodes CDR1 SGHVS and CDR2 FQNEAQ. Full variable domain (rest looked up from reference TRBV7-8 and TRBJ2-1): GAGVSQSPRYKVAKRGQDVALRCDPISGHVSLFWYQQALGQGPEFLTYFQNEAQLDKSGLPSDRFFAERPEGSVSTLKIQRTQQEDSAVYLCASSGTLTAYDNEQFFGPGTRLTVL.

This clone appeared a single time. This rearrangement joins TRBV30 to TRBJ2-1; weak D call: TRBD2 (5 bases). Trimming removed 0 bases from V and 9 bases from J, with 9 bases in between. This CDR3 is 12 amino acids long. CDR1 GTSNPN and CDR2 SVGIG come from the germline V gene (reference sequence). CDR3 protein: CAWSVRAGEQFF. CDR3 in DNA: TGTGCCTGGAGTGTACGGGCGGGTGAGCAGTTCTTC.

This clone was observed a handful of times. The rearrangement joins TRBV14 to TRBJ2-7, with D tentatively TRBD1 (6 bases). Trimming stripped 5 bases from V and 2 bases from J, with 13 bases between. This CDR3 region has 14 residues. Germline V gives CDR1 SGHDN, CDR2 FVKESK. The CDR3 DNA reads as TGTGCCAGCAGCTCGAGGACAGTACCCTACGAGCAGTACTTC. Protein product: CASSSRTVPYEQYF.

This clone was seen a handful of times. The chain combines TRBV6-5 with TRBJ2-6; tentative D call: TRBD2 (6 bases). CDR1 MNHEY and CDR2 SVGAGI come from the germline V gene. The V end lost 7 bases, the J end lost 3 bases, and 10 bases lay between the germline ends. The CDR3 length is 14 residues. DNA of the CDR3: TGTGCCAGCAAGCAGGGAGGTGGGGCCAACGTCCTGACTTTC. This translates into CASKQGGGANVLTF.

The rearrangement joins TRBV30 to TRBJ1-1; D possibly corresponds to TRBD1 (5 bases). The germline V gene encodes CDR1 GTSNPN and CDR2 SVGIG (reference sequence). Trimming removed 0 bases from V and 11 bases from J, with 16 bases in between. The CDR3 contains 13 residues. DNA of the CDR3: TGTGCCTGGAGTGTCAATAAGGGGATCGCGGCTTTCTTT. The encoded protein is CAWSVNKGIAAFF.

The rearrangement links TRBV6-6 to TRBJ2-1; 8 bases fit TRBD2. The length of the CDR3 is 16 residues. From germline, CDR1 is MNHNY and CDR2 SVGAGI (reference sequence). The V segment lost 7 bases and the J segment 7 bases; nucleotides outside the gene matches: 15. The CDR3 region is CASTGRGESHGNEQFF. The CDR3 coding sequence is TGTGCCAGCACCGGGCGGGGGGAGAGCCACGGGAATGAGCAGTTCTTC.

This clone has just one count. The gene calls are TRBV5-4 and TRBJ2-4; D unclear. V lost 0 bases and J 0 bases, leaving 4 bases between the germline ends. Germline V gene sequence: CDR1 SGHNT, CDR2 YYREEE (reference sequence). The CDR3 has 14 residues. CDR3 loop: CASSLELAKNIQYF. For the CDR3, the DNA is TGTGCCAGCAGCTTGGAGCTAGCCAAAAACATTCAGTACTTC.

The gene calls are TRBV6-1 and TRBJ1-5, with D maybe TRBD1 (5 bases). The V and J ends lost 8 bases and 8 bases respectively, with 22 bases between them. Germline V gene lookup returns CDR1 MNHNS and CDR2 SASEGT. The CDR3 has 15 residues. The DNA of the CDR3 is TGTGCCAGCGTAGGGGCCAGGGTAATAGGGAAGCCCCAGCATTTT. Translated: CASVGARVIGKPQHF.

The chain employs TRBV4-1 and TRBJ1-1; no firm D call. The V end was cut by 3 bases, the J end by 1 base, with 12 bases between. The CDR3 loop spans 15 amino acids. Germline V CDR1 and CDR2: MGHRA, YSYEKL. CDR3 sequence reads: CASSQRHLPNTEAFF. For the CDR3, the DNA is TGCGCCAGCAGCCAGAGACACCTGCCGAACACTGAAGCTTTCTTT.

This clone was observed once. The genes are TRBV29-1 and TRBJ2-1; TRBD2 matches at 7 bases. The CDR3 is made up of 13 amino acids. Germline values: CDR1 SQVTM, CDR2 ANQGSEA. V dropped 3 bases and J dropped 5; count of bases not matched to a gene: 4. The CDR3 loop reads CSVDGAGDNEQFF. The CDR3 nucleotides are TGCAGCGTTGACGGGGCGGGGGACAATGAGCAGTTCTTC.

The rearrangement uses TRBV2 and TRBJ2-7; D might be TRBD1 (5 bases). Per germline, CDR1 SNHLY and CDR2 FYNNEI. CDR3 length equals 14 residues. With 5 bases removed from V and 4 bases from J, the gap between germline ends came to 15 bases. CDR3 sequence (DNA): TGTGCCAGCAGTTTGGAACAGGATCTTTACGAGCAGTACTTC. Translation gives CASSLEQDLYEQYF.

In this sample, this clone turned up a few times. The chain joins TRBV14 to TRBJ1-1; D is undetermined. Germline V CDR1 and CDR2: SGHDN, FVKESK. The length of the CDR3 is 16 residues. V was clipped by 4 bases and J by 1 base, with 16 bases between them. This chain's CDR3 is CASSPPRSGKNTEAFF. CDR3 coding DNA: TGTGCCAGCAGCCCACCCCGCAGCGGGAAGAACACTGAAGCTTTCTTT.

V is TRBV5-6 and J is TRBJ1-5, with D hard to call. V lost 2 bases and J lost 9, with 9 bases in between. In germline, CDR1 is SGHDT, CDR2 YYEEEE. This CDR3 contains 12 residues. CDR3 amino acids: CASSFGPGPQHF. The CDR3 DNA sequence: TGTGCCAGCAGCTTCGGTCCAGGGCCCCAGCATTTT.

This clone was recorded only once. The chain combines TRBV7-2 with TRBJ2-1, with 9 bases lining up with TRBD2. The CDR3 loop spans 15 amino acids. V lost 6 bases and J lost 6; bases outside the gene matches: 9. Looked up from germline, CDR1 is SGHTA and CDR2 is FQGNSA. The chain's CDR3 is CASRPHLAGRNEQFF. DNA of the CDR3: TGTGCCAGCAGGCCTCATCTAGCGGGGCGCAATGAGCAGTTCTTC. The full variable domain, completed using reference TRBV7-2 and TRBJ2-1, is GAGVSQSPSNKVTEKGKDVELRCDPISGHTALYWYRQSLGQGLEFLIYFQGNSAPDKSGLPSDRFSAERTGGSVSTLTIQRTQQEDSAVYLCASRPHLAGRNEQFFGPGTRLTVL.

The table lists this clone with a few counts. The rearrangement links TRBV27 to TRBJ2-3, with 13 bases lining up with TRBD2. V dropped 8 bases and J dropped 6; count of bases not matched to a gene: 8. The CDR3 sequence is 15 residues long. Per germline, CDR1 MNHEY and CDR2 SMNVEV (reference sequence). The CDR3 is CASGKGTSGTDTQYF. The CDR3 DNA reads TGTGCCAGCGGCAAAGGGACTAGCGGGACGGATACGCAGTATTTT.

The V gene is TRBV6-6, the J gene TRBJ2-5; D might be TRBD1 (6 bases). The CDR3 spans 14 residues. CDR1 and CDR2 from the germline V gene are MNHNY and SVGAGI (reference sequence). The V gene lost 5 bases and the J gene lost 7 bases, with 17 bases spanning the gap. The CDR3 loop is CASSTAEKGGTQYF. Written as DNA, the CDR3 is TGTGCCAGCAGTACCGCCGAGAAAGGGGGGACCCAGTACTTC.

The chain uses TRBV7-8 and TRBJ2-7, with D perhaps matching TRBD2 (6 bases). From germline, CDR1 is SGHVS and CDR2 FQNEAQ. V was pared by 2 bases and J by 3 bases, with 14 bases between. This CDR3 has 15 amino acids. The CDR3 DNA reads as TGTGCCAGCAGCTTAACTAGCAGAGGAGACTACGAGCAGTACTTC. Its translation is CASSLTSRGDYEQYF. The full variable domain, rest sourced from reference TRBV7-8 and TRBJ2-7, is GAGVSQSPRYKVAKRGQDVALRCDPISGHVSLFWYQQALGQGPEFLTYFQNEAQLDKSGLPSDRFFAERPEGSVSTLKIQRTQQEDSAVYLCASSLTSRGDYEQYFGPGTRLTVT.

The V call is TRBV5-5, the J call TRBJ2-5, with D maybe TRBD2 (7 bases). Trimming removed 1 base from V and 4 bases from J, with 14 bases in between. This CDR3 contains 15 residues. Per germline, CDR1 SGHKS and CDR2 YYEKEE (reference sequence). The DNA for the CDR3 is TGTGCCAGCAGCTTGAGGGGGGGGGAGTCAGAGACCCAGTACTTC. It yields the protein CASSLRGGESETQYF.

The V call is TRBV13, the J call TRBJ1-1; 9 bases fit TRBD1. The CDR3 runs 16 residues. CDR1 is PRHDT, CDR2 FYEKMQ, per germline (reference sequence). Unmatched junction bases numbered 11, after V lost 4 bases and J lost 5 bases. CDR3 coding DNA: TGTGCCAGCAGCTATGGACAGGGGATATTGCTGACTGAAGCTTTCTTT. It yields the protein CASSYGQGILLTEAFF.

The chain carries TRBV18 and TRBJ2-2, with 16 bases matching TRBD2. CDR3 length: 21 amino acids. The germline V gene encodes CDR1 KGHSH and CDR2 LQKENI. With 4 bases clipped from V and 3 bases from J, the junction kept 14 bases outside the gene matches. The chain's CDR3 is CASSRSGLAGGQYSDTGELFF. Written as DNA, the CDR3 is TGTGCCAGCTCACGATCGGGACTAGCGGGGGGGCAATATTCCGACACCGGGGAGCTGTTTTTT. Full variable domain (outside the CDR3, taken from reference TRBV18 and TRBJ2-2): NAGVMQNPRHLVRRRGQEARLRCSPMKGHSHVYWYRQLPEEGLKFMVYLQKENIIDESGMPKERFSAEFPKEGPSILRIQQVVRGDSAAYFCASSRSGLAGGQYSDTGELFFGEGSRLTVL.